Below are 9 T cell receptor beta chains sequenced from a single sample in a study of CD8 T cells in Susac syndrome. The authors reverse transcribed roughly 0.5 to 1 ug RNA with random hexamers. TCRdb re-derived calls from the immunoSEQ multiplex PCR reads in MiXCR, one entry per CDR3 protein. The sample includes about 150,000 distinct CDR3 sequences, almost 96% of them seen just once. The sequencing sample was made of CD4+ T cells from PBMCs. All receptors derive from a human donor with Susac syndrome.

The chain has TRBV6-5 and TRBJ1-5; 10 bases match TRBD1. Germline CDR1 and CDR2: MNHEY and SVGAGI. The CDR3 is made up of 15 amino acids. J lost 6 bases, V lost 0 bases, and 2 bases had no gene match. The CDR3 loop reads CASSYSGTGAQPQHF. In nucleotides, the CDR3 is TGTGCCAGCAGTTACTCGGGGACAGGGGCTCAGCCCCAGCATTTT.

The genes are TRBV29-1 and TRBJ1-2; perhaps TRBD1 as D (6 bases). There are 10 residues in the CDR3. The V and J ends lost 7 bases and 6 bases respectively, with 9 bases between them. Germline V gene lookup returns CDR1 SQVTM and CDR2 ANQGSEA. CDR3 residues: CSGRGDGYTF. CDR3 nucleotide sequence: TGCAGCGGGAGGGGGGATGGCTACACCTTC.

This clonotype was recorded only once. This chain connects TRBV3-1 to TRBJ2-6; 10 nucleotides align to TRBD2. The CDR3 contains 19 residues. The ends lost 0 bases at V and 2 bases at J; junction bases unmatched: 7. Germline V gene data show CDR1 as LGHDT and CDR2 as YNNKEL (reference sequence). CDR3 DNA sequence: TGTGCCAGCAGCCAAGAACGGCTAGCGGGAGAGGCTGGGGCCAACGTCCTGACTTTC. It specifies CASSQERLAGEAGANVLTF.

This sequence joins TRBV2 and TRBJ2-3; tentative D call: TRBD2 (6 bases). This CDR3 comprises 15 residues. V lost 9 bases and J 1 base, leaving 17 bases between the germline ends. Per germline, CDR1 SNHLY and CDR2 FYNNEI. The chain's CDR3 is CASLRGSSGTDTQYF. CDR3 bases: TGTGCCAGTCTCCGGGGCTCTAGCGGCACAGATACGCAGTATTTT.

The rearrangement joins TRBV7-3 to TRBJ2-2; 8 bases are shared with TRBD1. V shed 4 bases and J 6 bases; nucleotides not matched to a gene: 10. The germline V gene encodes CDR1 SGHTA and CDR2 FQGTGA. The CDR3 runs to 16 residues. In DNA, the CDR3 is TGTGCCAGCAGCTCCCCAGGGGGCGGCGGGTCCGGGGAGCTGTTTTTT. Translation: CASSSPGGGGSGELFF.

This chain joins TRBV2 and TRBJ2-3, with no clear D. The CDR3 loop spans 15 amino acids. CDR1 is SNHLY, CDR2 FYNNEI, per germline. V was clipped by 5 bases and J by 2 bases, with 14 bases between them. Here the CDR3 reads CASSLRRGPTDTQYF. The CDR3 nucleotides are TGTGCCAGCAGTCTCAGACGCGGACCCACAGATACGCAGTATTTT.

The chain couples TRBV4-1 to TRBJ1-2; D is ambiguous. Trimming removed 7 bases from V and 4 bases from J, with 16 bases in between. This CDR3 is 14 amino acids long. From germline, CDR1 is MGHRA and CDR2 YSYEKL. The CDR3 region is CASMNGDPPYGYTF. CDR3 in DNA: TGCGCCAGCATGAATGGCGACCCCCCCTATGGCTACACCTTC.

This clonotype was observed once. This chain connects TRBV6-5 to TRBJ1-6; a possible D gene is TRBD1 (6 bases). This CDR3 is built from 13 residues. Per germline, CDR1 MNHEY and CDR2 SVGAGI. The V end was cut by 6 bases, the J end by 6 bases, with 9 bases between. DNA of the CDR3: TGTGCCAGCAGCACAGGGATTAATTCACCCCTCCACTTT. The encoded protein is CASSTGINSPLHF.

The V call is TRBV18, the J call TRBJ2-5; no reliable D call. Between the trimmed V and J ends, which lost 3 bases and 2 bases, there was a span of 19 bases. Germline CDR1 reads KGHSH; CDR2 reads LQKENI. This CDR3 is built from 17 residues. The CDR3 here is CASSPEADWRSQETQYF. The CDR3 coding sequence is TGTGCCAGCTCACCCGAGGCCGACTGGCGGAGTCAAGAGACCCAGTACTTC.